A selection of T cell receptor beta chains follows, all from one sample in a study of shared clonotypes between healthy human individuals. Some clones are missing from TCRdb's copy, which holds only in-frame ones; the method was immunoSEQ multiplex PCR. The sample has roughly 1,000,000 clones, 75% to 85% seen once. The sequenced material came from memory CD4+ T cells from PBMCs. The receptors here all came from a young man in good health. Some clones in this sample may be carry-over from other donors' samples. Both conserved end residues are part of each CDR3. A D gene is named only where the DNA matches it firmly. Clone size is stated in some rows and not others, as once, few, many or a class when expanded.

d_call: TRBD1
v_call: TRBV7-2
j_call: TRBJ1-5
clone_size: NA
cdr3_aa: CASSFLTGMRSSNQPQHF
cdr3_nt: TGTGCCAGCAGCTTTTTGACAGGGATGAGGTCTAGCAATCAGCCCCAGCATTTT

d_call: NA
v_call: TRBV27
j_call: TRBJ1-3
clone_size: NA
cdr3_aa: CASIAGNTIYF
cdr3_nt: TGTGCCAGCATAGCCGGAAACACCATATATTTT

d_call: NA
v_call: TRBV29-1
j_call: TRBJ1-1
clone_size: many
cdr3_aa: CSVAQGTNTEAFF
cdr3_nt: TGCAGCGTTGCGCAGGGAACGAACACTGAAGCTTTCTTT

d_call: NA
v_call: TRBV28
j_call: TRBJ2-7
clone_size: once
cdr3_aa: CASSSPSSGLSIYEQYF
cdr3_nt: TGTGCCAGCAGTTCGCCCTCGTCGGGGCTTAGCATCTACGAGCAGTACTTC

d_call: TRBD1
v_call: TRBV19
j_call: TRBJ1-1
clone_size: NA
cdr3_aa: CASRDRDVRAAFF
cdr3_nt: TGTGCCAGTAGGGACAGGGACGTCAGGGCAGCTTTCTTT

d_call: TRBD2
v_call: TRBV5-4
j_call: TRBJ2-3
clone_size: few
cdr3_aa: CASSSKREGGKDTQYF
cdr3_nt: TGTGCCAGCAGCTCCAAGCGGGAGGGAGGGAAGGATACGCAGTATTTT

d_call: NA
v_call: TRBV5-4
j_call: TRBJ2-7
clone_size: NA
cdr3_aa: CASSPKTGSYEQYF
cdr3_nt: TGTGCCAGCAGCCCAAAGACAGGTTCCTACGAGCAGTACTTC

d_call: TRBD2
v_call: TRBV4-2
j_call: TRBJ2-5
clone_size: NA
cdr3_aa: CASSQESGREWQETQYF
cdr3_nt: TGTGCCAGCAGCCAAGAATCTGGGCGGGAGTGGCAAGAGACCCAGTACTTC

d_call: TRBD2
v_call: TRBV28
j_call: TRBJ2-7
clone_size: NA
cdr3_aa: CASSLYREGDEQYF
cdr3_nt: TGTGCCAGCAGTTTATATCGGGAGGGGGACGAGCAGTACTTC

d_call: NA
v_call: TRBV6-6
j_call: TRBJ1-1
clone_size: NA
cdr3_aa: CASTNGVLMNTEAFF
cdr3_nt: TGTGCCAGCACAAACGGGGTCCTCATGAACACTGAAGCTTTCTTT

d_call: NA
v_call: TRBV18
j_call: TRBJ2-2
clone_size: few
cdr3_aa: CASSPTGELFF
cdr3_nt: TGTGCCAGCTCACCAACCGGGGAGCTGTTTTTT

d_call: NA
v_call: TRBV25-1
j_call: TRBJ2-2
clone_size: NA
cdr3_aa: CASSEYRGDTGELFF
cdr3_nt: TGTGCCAGCAGTGAATACAGGGGGGACACCGGGGAGCTGTTTTTT

d_call: TRBD2
v_call: TRBV27
j_call: TRBJ2-1
clone_size: NA
cdr3_aa: CASSWTDRLADSSYNEQFF
cdr3_nt: TGTGCCAGCAGTTGGACGGACAGACTAGCGGATAGCTCCTACAATGAGCAGTTCTTC

d_call: TRBD1
v_call: TRBV5-1
j_call: TRBJ1-1
clone_size: NA
cdr3_aa: CASSQLTGIMNTEAFF
cdr3_nt: TGCGCCAGCAGCCAATTGACAGGGATCATGAACACTGAAGCTTTCTTT

d_call: NA
v_call: TRBV28
j_call: TRBJ2-3
clone_size: NA
cdr3_aa: CASSLADTQYF
cdr3_nt: TGTGCCAGCAGCCTTGCTGATACGCAGTATTTT

d_call: NA
v_call: TRBV28
j_call: TRBJ2-1
clone_size: once
cdr3_aa: CAVNRGSKSYAEQFF
cdr3_nt: TGTGCCGTCAACCGGGGGTCCAAAAGCTATGCTGAGCAGTTCTTC

d_call: NA
v_call: TRBV15
j_call: TRBJ2-1
clone_size: NA
cdr3_aa: CATSRELVPAANEQFF
cdr3_nt: TGTGCCACCAGCAGAGAACTAGTTCCTGCGGCGAATGAGCAGTTCTTC

d_call: NA
v_call: TRBV11-3
j_call: TRBJ2-1
clone_size: few
cdr3_aa: CASSRAKGEQFF
cdr3_nt: TGTGCCAGCAGCCGGGCGAAGGGTGAGCAGTTCTTC

d_call: NA
v_call: TRBV9
j_call: TRBJ2-7
clone_size: NA
cdr3_aa: CASSVGRYGHQFSYEQYF
cdr3_nt: TGTGCCAGCAGCGTTGGGCGCTACGGGCACCAATTTTCCTACGAGCAGTACTTC

d_call: NA
v_call: TRBV5-1
j_call: TRBJ1-4
clone_size: NA
cdr3_aa: CASSLGHSNEKLFF
cdr3_nt: TGCGCCAGCAGCTTGGGACACAGCAATGAAAAACTGTTTTTT

d_call: NA
v_call: TRBV10-2
j_call: TRBJ2-7
clone_size: few
cdr3_aa: CASAMGGSLEQYF
cdr3_nt: TGCGCCAGCGCGATGGGCGGTAGTCTGGAGCAGTACTTC

d_call: NA
v_call: TRBV4-1
j_call: TRBJ1-5
clone_size: NA
cdr3_aa: CASSQDWEGSRNQPQHF
cdr3_nt: TGCGCCAGCAGCCAAGACTGGGAGGGGTCGCGCAATCAGCCCCAGCATTTT

d_call: TRBD1
v_call: TRBV6-6
j_call: TRBJ1-4
clone_size: NA
cdr3_aa: CASRVTGRGFNEKLFF
cdr3_nt: TGTGCCAGCAGGGTGACAGGGCGCGGGTTTAATGAAAAACTGTTTTTT

d_call: NA
v_call: TRBV6-5
j_call: TRBJ2-7
clone_size: NA
cdr3_aa: CASSWTASSYEQYF
cdr3_nt: TGTGCCAGCAGCTGGACAGCTAGCTCCTACGAGCAGTACTTC

d_call: NA
v_call: TRBV6-1
j_call: TRBJ1-5
clone_size: NA
cdr3_aa: CASSEQTGFNQPQHF
cdr3_nt: TGTGCCAGCAGTGAACAGACAGGTTTCAATCAGCCCCAGCATTTT

d_call: TRBD1
v_call: TRBV19
j_call: TRBJ1-5
clone_size: NA
cdr3_aa: CASRPGQGSNQPQHF
cdr3_nt: TGTGCCAGTAGGCCGGGACAGGGTTCGAATCAGCCCCAGCATTTT

d_call: NA
v_call: TRBV30
j_call: TRBJ1-1
clone_size: NA
cdr3_aa: CAWSVRASGMNTEAFF
cdr3_nt: TGTGCCTGGAGTGTACGGGCTTCGGGAATGAACACTGAAGCTTTCTTT

d_call: NA
v_call: TRBV28
j_call: TRBJ1-5
clone_size: NA
cdr3_aa: CASSPTHGSYIQPQHF
cdr3_nt: TGTGCCAGCAGCCCTACACACGGGTCGTATATACAGCCCCAGCATTTT

d_call: NA
v_call: TRBV11-1
j_call: TRBJ2-1
clone_size: once
cdr3_aa: CASSGPPGGGTVYNEQFF
cdr3_nt: TGTGCCAGCAGCGGTCCCCCGGGGGGCGGTACCGTATACAATGAGCAGTTCTTC

d_call: NA
v_call: TRBV7-6
j_call: TRBJ2-7
clone_size: once
cdr3_aa: CASSRAANYEQYF
cdr3_nt: TGTGCCAGCAGCCGGGCCGCCAACTACGAGCAGTACTTC

d_call: NA
v_call: TRBV27
j_call: TRBJ2-5
clone_size: NA
cdr3_aa: CASSSRALQETQYF
cdr3_nt: TGTGCCAGCAGTTCCAGGGCACTCCAAGAGACCCAGTACTTC

d_call: NA
v_call: TRBV5-6
j_call: TRBJ2-5
clone_size: NA
cdr3_aa: CASSFRQGLFGETQYF
cdr3_nt: TGTGCCAGCAGCTTCCGACAGGGACTCTTTGGGGAGACCCAGTACTTC

d_call: NA
v_call: TRBV7-9
j_call: TRBJ1-1
clone_size: NA
cdr3_aa: CASSLMNTEAFF
cdr3_nt: TGTGCCAGCAGCCTCATGAACACTGAAGCTTTCTTT